Reported below is one T cell receptor (beta chain). As yet, its antigen is unknown. Produced via immunoSEQ multiplex PCR; TCRdb's table is partial and in-frame only. This repertoire shows some 9,000 clones, about 72% found once; its top ten account for roughly 22%. Germline CDR1 ENHRY, CDR2 SYGVKD. This CDR3 spans 16 amino acids. V was trimmed by 0 bases and J by 1 base, leaving 12 bases between them. This record comes from a study of T cell clones after liver transplantation. General observations from the study: Graft donor-reactive T cells may have migrated into the graft rather than being deleted. Compared with third party-reactive sequences, donor-reactive ones declined more, independent of withdrawal success.

The source was CD8+ T cells from blood, collected at the roughly 15-month timepoint. The chain is built from TRBV10-3 and TRBJ1-1; D is undetermined. The TCR sequence derives from a human patient who received a liver transplant. Some T cells may trace back to the graft donor. The CDR3 loop reads CAISESVETGNTEAFF. CDR3 sequence (DNA): TGTGCCATCAGTGAGTCGGTGGAAACCGGGAACACTGAAGCTTTCTTT.